This is a list of T cell receptor beta chains from one sample in a study of neurological immune-mediated disorders. MiXCR, applied by TCRdb to the 5' RACE reads, yields one record per CDR3 protein. This sample has tens of thousands of distinct CDR3 sequences, with about 5% found just once. Sequenced input: PBMCs. These receptors were collected from a human donor with multiple sclerosis. The donor label of this sample is uncertain. The CDR3 runs from the conserved cysteine through the conserved F or W. The D gene is left open where the match is weak. Rows may omit the clone size; those that give it use once, few, many or a size class.

j_call clone_size d_call v_call cdr3_nt cdr3_aa
TRBJ1-2 many NA TRBV7-3 TGTGCCAGCAGCTTAACCGGGGCAGGCGCCGATGGCTACACCTTC CASSLTGAGADGYTF
TRBJ1-1 once NA TRBV12-3/TRBV12-4 TGTGCCAGCAGTTACAGGGAAACAAGAGCTTTCTTT CASSYRETRAFF
TRBJ2-7 many NA TRBV29-1 TGCAGCGTTGGAAACAGGGCAGGGAACGAGCAGTACTTC CSVGNRAGNEQYF
TRBJ2-5 NA TRBD1 TRBV6-2/TRBV6-3 TGTGCCAGCAGTTACGCGGGACAGGGCCAAGAGACCCAGTACTTC CASSYAGQGQETQYF
TRBJ2-3 many NA TRBV5-5 TGTGCCAGCAGCTTGGGGACATCGTTTAGCACAGATACGCAGTATTTT CASSLGTSFSTDTQYF
TRBJ1-1 many NA TRBV7-2 TGTGCCAGCAGCTTAAACTCCCAGAACACTGAAGCTTTCTTT CASSLNSQNTEAFF
TRBJ1-6 many NA TRBV20-1 TGCAGTGCCCAGGCCAGCTCCTATAATTCACCCCTCCACTTT CSAQASSYNSPLHF
TRBJ1-6 many NA TRBV7-2 TGTGCCAGCAGCTTAGTGAAGGGCTCCTATAATTCACCCCTCCACTTT CASSLVKGSYNSPLHF
TRBJ1-1 NA TRBD1 TRBV5-1 TGCGCCAGCAGCGGCGGGACAGGGGAGCCTGAAGCTTTCTTT CASSGGTGEPEAFF
TRBJ2-3 many NA TRBV10-1 TGCGCCAGCAGCCCCCCTGGGGCAGATACGCAGTATTTT CASSPPGADTQYF
TRBJ1-6 many TRBD1 TRBV3-1 TGTGCCAGCAGACCTATCCGACAGGGGATGAATTCACCCCTCCACTTT CASRPIRQGMNSPLHF
TRBJ1-5 many NA TRBV6-2/TRBV6-3 TGTGCCAGCAGTTGGCAGGGCAATCAGCCCCAGCATTTT CASSWQGNQPQHF
TRBJ2-1 NA NA TRBV21-1 TGTGCCAGCAGCAAATGGCTAGCGGGAGGTTGTGAGCAGTTCTTC CASSKWLAGGCEQFF
TRBJ1-5 many NA TRBV2 TGTGCCAGCAGCCTGACAGGTATCTATAGCAATCAGCCCCAGCATTTT CASSLTGIYSNQPQHF
TRBJ2-2 many TRBD2 TRBV4-1 TGCGCCAGCAGCCGCTTCTGGCGGGGGACCGGGGAGCTGTTTTTT CASSRFWRGTGELFF
TRBJ1-4 many TRBD1 TRBV5-1 TGCGCCAGCAGCTTACAGGGGCGCGGGTATCCTGAAAAACTGTTTTTT CASSLQGRGYPEKLFF
TRBJ2-5 NA TRBD2 TRBV9 TGTGCCAGCACCCCAACCGGGGGAGGGGTCGAAGAGACCCAGTACTTC CASTPTGGGVEETQYF
TRBJ1-1 many TRBD1 TRBV20-1 TGCAGTGCTAGCCCGGCTACAGGGGACACTGAAGCTTTCTTT CSASPATGDTEAFF
TRBJ2-3 many TRBD2 TRBV5-5 TGTGCCAGCAGCCCGTGGGGGGGGTGGGCAGATACGCAGTATTTT CASSPWGGWADTQYF
TRBJ2-1 NA TRBD2 TRBV9 TGTGCCAGCAGCGTGAGCGGGGGGGCCTTCCTCAATGAGCAGTTCTTC CASSVSGGAFLNEQFF
TRBJ1-1 many NA TRBV20-1 TGCAGTGCTAGAGATCTGCAGGCCGTTTACACTGAAGCTTTCTTT CSARDLQAVYTEAFF
TRBJ1-2 many NA TRBV4-1 TGCGCCAGCAGCAAGGACGCGTCGGACAACTATGGCTACACCTTC CASSKDASDNYGYTF
TRBJ2-3 many TRBD2 TRBV5-1 TGCGCCAGCAGCCTGACCACTAGCGGGGGAGGAGATACGCAGTATTTT CASSLTTSGGGDTQYF
TRBJ1-2 many TRBD1 TRBV19 TGTGCCAGTAGTATCCTGACAGGGGACTATGGCTACACCTTC CASSILTGDYGYTF
TRBJ2-3 many NA TRBV5-1 TGCGCCAGCAGCTTCGGCAGCGGAGCCTCTAGCACAGATACGCAGTATTTT CASSFGSGASSTDTQYF
TRBJ1-1 NA NA TRBV3-1 TGTGCCAGCAGCCAAGGCTATCTCCGGGACGGGGGGCCCCACACTGAAGCTTTCTTT CASSQGYLRDGGPHTEAFF
TRBJ2-4 many NA TRBV27 TGTGCCAGCAGTCTTACCCAGAAAAACATTCAGTACTTC CASSLTQKNIQYF
TRBJ1-4 NA NA TRBV9 TGTGCCAGCGTACTCGGGGATCCTAATGAAAAACTGTTTTTT CASVLGDPNEKLFF
TRBJ1-5 many TRBD1 TRBV29-1 TGCAGCGTTGAAGTGGGGACAGGGGGCGAGCAGCCCCAGCATTTT CSVEVGTGGEQPQHF
TRBJ1-2 many NA TRBV20-1 TGCAGTGCTAGAGATCAGGTCGGAGGAGGCTACACCTTC CSARDQVGGGYTF
TRBJ1-2 many TRBD1 TRBV5-1 TGCGCCAGCAGCCCACAGGGGGAGTATGGCTACACCTTC CASSPQGEYGYTF
TRBJ1-1 many NA TRBV5-1 TGCGCCAGCAGCTTGGATCGGCAGGGTGGTACTGAAGCTTTCTTT CASSLDRQGGTEAFF
TRBJ2-7 many NA TRBV7-9 TGTGCCAGCAGCTTACCGGGACTTCCCGAACAGTACTTC CASSLPGLPEQYF
TRBJ1-1 many NA TRBV20-1 TGCAGTGCCAAACAGTGGCGAACCCCGAATGAAGCTTTCTTT CSAKQWRTPNEAFF
TRBJ1-1 many NA TRBV7-9 TGTGCCAGCAGTTACCGACGGGACAAAGAAGCTTTCTTT CASSYRRDKEAFF